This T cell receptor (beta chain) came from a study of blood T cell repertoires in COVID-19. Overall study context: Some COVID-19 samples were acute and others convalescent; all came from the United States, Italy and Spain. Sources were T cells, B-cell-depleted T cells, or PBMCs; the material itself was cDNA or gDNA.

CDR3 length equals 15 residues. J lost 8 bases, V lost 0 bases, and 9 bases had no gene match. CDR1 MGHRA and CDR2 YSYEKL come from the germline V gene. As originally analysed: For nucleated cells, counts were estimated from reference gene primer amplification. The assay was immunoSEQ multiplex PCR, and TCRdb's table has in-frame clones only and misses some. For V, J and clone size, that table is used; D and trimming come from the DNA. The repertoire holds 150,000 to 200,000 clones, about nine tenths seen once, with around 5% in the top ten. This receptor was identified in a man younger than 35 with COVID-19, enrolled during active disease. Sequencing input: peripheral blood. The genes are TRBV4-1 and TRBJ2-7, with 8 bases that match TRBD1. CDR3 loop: CASSQDPGTGPKQYF. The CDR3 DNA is TGCGCCAGCAGCCAAGATCCAGGGACAGGACCCAAGCAGTACTTC.